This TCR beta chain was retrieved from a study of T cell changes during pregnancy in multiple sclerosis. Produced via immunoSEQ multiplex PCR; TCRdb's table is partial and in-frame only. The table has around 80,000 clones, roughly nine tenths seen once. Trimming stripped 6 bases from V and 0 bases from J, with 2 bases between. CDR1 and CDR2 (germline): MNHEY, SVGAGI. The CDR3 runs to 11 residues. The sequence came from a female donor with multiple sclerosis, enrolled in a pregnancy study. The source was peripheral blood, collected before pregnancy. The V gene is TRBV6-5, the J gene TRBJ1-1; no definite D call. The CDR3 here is CASSVNTEAFF. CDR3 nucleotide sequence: TGTGCCAGCAGCGTGAACACTGAAGCTTTCTTT.